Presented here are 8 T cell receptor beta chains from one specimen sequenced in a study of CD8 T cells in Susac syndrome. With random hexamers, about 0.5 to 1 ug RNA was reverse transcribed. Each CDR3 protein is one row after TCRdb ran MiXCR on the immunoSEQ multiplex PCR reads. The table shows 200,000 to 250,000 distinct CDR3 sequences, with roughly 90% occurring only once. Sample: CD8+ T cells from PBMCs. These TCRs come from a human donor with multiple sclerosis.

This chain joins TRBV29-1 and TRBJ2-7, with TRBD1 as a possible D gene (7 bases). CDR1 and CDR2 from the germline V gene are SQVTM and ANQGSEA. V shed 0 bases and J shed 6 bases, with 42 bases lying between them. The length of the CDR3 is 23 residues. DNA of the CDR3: TGCAGCGTTGAAGATCGGGCCTACACAGGGGAATCACTCCGAGGACCGGGAGCTGGCGAGCAGTACTTC. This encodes CSVEDRAYTGESLRGPGAGEQYF.

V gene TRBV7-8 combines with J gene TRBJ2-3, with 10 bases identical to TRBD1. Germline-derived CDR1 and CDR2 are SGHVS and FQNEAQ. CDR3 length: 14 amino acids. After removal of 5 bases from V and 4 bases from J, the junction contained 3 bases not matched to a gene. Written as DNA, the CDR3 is TGTGCCAGCAGCCCGGGGACAGGGGCAGATACGCAGTATTTT. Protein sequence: CASSPGTGADTQYF.

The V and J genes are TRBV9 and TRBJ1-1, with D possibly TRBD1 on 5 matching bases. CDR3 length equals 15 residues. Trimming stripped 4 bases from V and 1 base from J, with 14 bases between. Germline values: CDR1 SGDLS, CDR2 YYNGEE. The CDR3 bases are TGTGCCAGCAGCCCCCCCCAGGGTGGGAACACTGAAGCTTTCTTT. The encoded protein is CASSPPQGGNTEAFF.

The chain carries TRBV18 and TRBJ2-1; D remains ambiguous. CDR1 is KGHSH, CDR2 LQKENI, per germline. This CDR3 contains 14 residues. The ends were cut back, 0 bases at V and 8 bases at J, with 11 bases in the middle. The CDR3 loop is CASSPPQTGDEQFF. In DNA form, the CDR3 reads TGTGCCAGCTCACCACCTCAGACGGGCGATGAGCAGTTCTTC.

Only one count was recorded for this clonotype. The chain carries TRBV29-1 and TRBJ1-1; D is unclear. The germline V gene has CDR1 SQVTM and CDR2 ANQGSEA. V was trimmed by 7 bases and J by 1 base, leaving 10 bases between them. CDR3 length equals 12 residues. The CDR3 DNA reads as TGCAGCGCCAAAGGAGGGAACACTGAAGCTTTCTTT. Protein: CSAKGGNTEAFF.

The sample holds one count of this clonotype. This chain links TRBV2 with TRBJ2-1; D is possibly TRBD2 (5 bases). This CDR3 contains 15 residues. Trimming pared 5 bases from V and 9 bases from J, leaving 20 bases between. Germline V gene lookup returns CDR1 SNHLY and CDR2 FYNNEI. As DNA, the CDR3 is TGTGCCAGCAGTTTTTGGGGTACTACCGGAGGTGAGCAGTTCTTC. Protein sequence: CASSFWGTTGGEQFF.

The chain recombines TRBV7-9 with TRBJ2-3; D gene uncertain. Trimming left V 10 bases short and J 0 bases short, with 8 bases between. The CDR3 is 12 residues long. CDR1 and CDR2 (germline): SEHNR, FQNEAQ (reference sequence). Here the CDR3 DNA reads TGTGCCATGCTAGGGAGCACAGATACGCAGTATTTT. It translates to CAMLGSTDTQYF.

The CDR3 loop reads CASNSLMGGPDEDTQYF. The CDR3 nucleotides read TGTGCCAGCAACTCCTTAATGGGGGGGCCGGATGAGGATACGCAGTATTTT. This sequence joins TRBV7-9 and TRBJ2-3, with D maybe TRBD2 (7 bases). In germline, CDR1 is SEHNR, CDR2 FQNEAQ (reference sequence). CDR3 length: 17 amino acids. Trimming removed 7 bases at V and 6 bases at J, with 26 bases between.